The rows below give T cell receptor beta chains drawn from one sample of a study of early T cells in non-severe SARS-CoV-2 infection. In TCRdb, the 5' RACE reads were re-called with MiXCR into one record per CDR3 protein. The table shows about 83,000 distinct CDR3 sequences, with around 12% occurring only once. Sequenced: whole blood. All receptors derive from an adult who was a healthcare worker with PCR-confirmed SARS-CoV-2 infection or an uninfected control (not recorded which). The CDR3 runs from the conserved cysteine through the conserved F or W. The D gene is left open where the match is weak. Size is omitted from some rows. Given values are once, few, many or a class for expanded clones.

v_gene	abundance	len	j_gene	d_gene	CDR3aa	CDR3nt
TRBV18	NA	14	TRBJ2-1	NA	CASSTGSSYNEQFF	TGTGCCAGCTCAACAGGGAGCTCCTACAATGAGCAGTTCTTC
TRBV15	many	17	TRBJ2-1	TRBD2	CATSRDQGGLADNEQFF	TGTGCCACCAGCAGAGATCAGGGAGGACTAGCGGACAATGAGCAGTTCTTC
TRBV7-8	few	16	TRBJ2-1	NA	CASSSRRQPLDNEQFF	TGTGCCAGCAGCTCTCGGAGACAGCCTTTAGACAATGAGCAGTTCTTC
TRBV5-6	NA	14	TRBJ2-1	TRBD2	CASSLGLADNEQFF	TGTGCCAGCAGCTTGGGACTAGCGGACAATGAGCAGTTCTTC
TRBV29-1	many	16	TRBJ2-4	TRBD1	CSVQRGTGGAKNIQYF	TGCAGCGTTCAACGGGGGACAGGGGGAGCCAAAAACATTCAGTACTTC
TRBV29-1	many	13	TRBJ1-1	TRBD1	CSTRTGGDTEAFF	TGCAGCACAAGGACAGGGGGAGACACTGAAGCTTTCTTT
TRBV20-1	many	12	TRBJ2-7	NA	CSADGPGNQQYF	TGCAGTGCAGACGGACCGGGGAACCAGCAGTACTTC
TRBV19	NA	17	TRBJ2-7	TRBD2	CASSISLAGQRPYEQYF	TGTGCCAGTAGTATTAGCCTAGCGGGACAGCGGCCCTACGAGCAGTACTTC
TRBV6-2/TRBV6-3	NA	16	TRBJ2-3	NA	CASSYWPLESTDTQYF	TGTGCCAGCAGTTACTGGCCCCTAGAGAGCACAGATACGCAGTATTTT
TRBV7-2	few	14	TRBJ2-7	TRBD2	CASRLGLDGLEQYF	TGTGCCAGCAGACTGGGACTAGATGGGCTGGAGCAGTACTTC
TRBV29-1	few	15	TRBJ2-3	NA	CSVEPALSSTDTQYF	TGCAGCGTTGAGCCCGCCCTTTCTAGCACAGATACGCAGTATTTT
TRBV5-1	NA	13	TRBJ1-2	NA	CASSLGQHDGYTF	TGCGCCAGCAGCTTGGGGCAACACGATGGCTACACCTTC
TRBV15	few	15	TRBJ1-6	TRBD1	CATSSRRGGNSPLHF	TGTGCCACCAGCAGCCGCAGGGGGGGGAATTCACCCCTCCACTTT
TRBV5-1	many	13	TRBJ2-1	TRBD2	CASASGSGGEQFF	TGCGCCAGCGCTAGCGGGAGTGGTGGTGAGCAGTTCTTC
TRBV10-3	many	13	TRBJ2-7	NA	CAITVDSPYEQYF	TGTGCCATCACCGTTGACAGTCCCTACGAGCAGTACTTC
TRBV20-1	many	12	TRBJ2-3	NA	CSAQGFTDTQYF	TGCAGTGCTCAGGGGTTCACAGATACGCAGTATTTT
TRBV5-6	many	14	TRBJ1-2	NA	CASSWDLTFYGYTF	TGTGCCAGCAGCTGGGACCTAACGTTCTATGGCTACACCTTC